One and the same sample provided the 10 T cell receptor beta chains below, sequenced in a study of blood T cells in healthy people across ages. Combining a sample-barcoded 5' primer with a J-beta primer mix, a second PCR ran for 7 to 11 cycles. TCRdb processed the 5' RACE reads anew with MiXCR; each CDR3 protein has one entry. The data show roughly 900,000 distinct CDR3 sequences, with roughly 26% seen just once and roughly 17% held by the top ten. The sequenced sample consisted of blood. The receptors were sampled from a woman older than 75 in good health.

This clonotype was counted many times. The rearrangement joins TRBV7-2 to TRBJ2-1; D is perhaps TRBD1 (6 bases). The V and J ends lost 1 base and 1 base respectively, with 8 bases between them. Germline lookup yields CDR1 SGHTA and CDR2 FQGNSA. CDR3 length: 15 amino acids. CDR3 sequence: CASSLEGQSYNEQFF. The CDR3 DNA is TGTGCCAGCAGCTTAGAGGGACAATCCTACAATGAGCAGTTCTTC. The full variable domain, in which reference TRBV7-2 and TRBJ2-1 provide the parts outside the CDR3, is GAGVSQSPSNKVTEKGKDVELRCDPISGHTALYWYRQSLGQGLEFLIYFQGNSAPDKSGLPSDRFSAERTGGSVSTLTIQRTQQEDSAVYLCASSLEGQSYNEQFFGPGTRLTVL.

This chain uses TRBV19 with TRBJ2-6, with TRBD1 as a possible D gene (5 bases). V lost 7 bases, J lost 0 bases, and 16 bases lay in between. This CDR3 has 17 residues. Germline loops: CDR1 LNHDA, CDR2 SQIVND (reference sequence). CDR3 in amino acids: CASNTGRPLSGANVLTF. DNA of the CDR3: TGTGCCAGTAATACAGGTAGACCTCTCTCTGGGGCCAACGTCCTGACTTTC.

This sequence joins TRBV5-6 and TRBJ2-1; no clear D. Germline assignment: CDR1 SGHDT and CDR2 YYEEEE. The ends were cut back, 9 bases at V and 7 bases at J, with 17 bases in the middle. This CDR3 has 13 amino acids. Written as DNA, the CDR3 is TGTGCCACTAAGGGAACATTACAGAATGAGCAGTTCTTC. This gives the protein CATKGTLQNEQFF. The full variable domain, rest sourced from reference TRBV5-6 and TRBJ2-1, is DAGVTQSPTHLIKTRGQQVTLRCSPKSGHDTVSWYQQALGQGPQFIFQYYEEEERQRGNFPDRFSGHQFPNYSSELNVNALLLGDSALYLCATKGTLQNEQFFGPGTRLTVL.

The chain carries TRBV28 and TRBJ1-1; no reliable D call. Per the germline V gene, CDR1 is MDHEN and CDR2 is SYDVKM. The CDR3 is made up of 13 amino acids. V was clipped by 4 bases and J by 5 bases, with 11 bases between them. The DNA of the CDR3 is TGTGCCAGCAGTTCCGGCAGTAAGACTGAAGCTTTCTTT. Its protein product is CASSSGSKTEAFF.

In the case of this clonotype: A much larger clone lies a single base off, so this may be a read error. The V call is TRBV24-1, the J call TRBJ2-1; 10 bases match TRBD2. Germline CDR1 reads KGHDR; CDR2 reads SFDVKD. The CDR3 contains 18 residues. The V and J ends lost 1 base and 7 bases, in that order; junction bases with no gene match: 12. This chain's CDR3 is CATSDLRTLAGEWNEQFF. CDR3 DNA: TGTGCCACCAGTGATTTAAGAACGCTAGCGGGGGAATGGAATGAGCAGTTCTTC.

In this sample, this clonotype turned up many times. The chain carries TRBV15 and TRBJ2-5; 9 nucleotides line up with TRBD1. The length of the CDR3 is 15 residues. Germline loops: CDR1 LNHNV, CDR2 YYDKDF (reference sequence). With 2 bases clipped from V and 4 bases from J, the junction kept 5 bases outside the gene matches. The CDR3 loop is CATSRPGTGSETQYF. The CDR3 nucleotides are TGTGCCACCAGCAGACCAGGGACAGGGTCAGAGACCCAGTACTTC.

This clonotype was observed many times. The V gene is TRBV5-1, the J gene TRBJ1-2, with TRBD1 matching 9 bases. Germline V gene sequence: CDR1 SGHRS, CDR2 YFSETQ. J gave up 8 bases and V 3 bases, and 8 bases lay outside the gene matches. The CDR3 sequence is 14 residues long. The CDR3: CASSSSTGGLGYTF. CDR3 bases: TGCGCCAGCAGCTCCTCGACAGGGGGGCTGGGCTACACCTTC.

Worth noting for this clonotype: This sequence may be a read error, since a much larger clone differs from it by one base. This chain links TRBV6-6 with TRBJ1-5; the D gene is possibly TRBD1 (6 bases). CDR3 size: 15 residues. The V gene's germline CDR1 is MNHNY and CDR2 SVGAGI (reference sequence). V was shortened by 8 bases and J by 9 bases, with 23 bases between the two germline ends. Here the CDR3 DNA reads TGTGCCAGCTCCCTAGGAAGAGCAGGGGATCGGCCCCAGCATTTT. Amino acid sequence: CASSLGRAGDRPQHF.

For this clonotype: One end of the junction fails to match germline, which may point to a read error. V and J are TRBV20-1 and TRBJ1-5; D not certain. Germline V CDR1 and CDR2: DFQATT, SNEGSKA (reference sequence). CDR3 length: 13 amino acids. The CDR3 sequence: CSARMTSDQPQHF. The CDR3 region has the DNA TGCAGTGCTAGAATGACTAGCGATCAGCCCCAGCATTTT.

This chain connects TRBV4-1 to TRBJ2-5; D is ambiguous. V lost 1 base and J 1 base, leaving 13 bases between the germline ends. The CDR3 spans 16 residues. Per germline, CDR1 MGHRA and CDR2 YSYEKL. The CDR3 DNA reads TGCGCCAGCAGCCAAGTAAGACGTTTGAGCCAAGAGACCCAGTACTTC. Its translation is CASSQVRRLSQETQYF.